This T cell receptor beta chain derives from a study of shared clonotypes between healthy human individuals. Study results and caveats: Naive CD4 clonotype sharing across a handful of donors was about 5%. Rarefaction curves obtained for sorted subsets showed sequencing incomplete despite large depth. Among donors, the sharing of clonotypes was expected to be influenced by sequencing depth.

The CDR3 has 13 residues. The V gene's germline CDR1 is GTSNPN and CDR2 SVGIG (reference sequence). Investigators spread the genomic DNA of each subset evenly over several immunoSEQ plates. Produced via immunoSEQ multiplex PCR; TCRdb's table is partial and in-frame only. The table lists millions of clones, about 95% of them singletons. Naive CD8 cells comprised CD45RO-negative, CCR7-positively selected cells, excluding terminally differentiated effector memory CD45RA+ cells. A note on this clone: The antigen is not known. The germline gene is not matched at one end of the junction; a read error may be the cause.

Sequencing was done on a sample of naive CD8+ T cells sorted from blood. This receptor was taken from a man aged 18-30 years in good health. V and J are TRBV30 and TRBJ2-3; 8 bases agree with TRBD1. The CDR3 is CAWSALSIGQGEF. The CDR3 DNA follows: TGTGCCTGGAGTGCCCTCTCAATCGGACAGGGAGAATTT.